This T cell receptor (beta chain) was sequenced during a study of blood T cell repertoires in COVID-19 (dated by TCRdb to about 2020). About the study as a whole: Samples covering the acute and convalescent phases of COVID-19 were provided by collaborators in the United States, Italy and Spain. The prospective study material was composed of cDNA or gDNA derived from T cells, B-cell-depleted T cells, or PBMCs. Deeply sampled blood TCRbeta repertoires from subjects exposed to, actively infected with, or recovered from COVID-19 were included in the dataset. The repertoires were made available in a free public database intended to serve as a resource for research on the immune response to SARS-CoV-2. The samples were drawn from two sources: the first 160 participants of the ongoing ImmuneRACE study, and about 1,300 subjects contributed by 6 global collaborators. The sample metadata nearly always contained a de-identified subject ID, COVID-19 status, age in years and sex. Where HLA class I and class II types were available, the types were taken from metadata supplied by the sample provider, not from assay-based typing.

TCRbeta CDR3 regions were amplified from genomic DNA using the immunoSEQ Assay, a bias-controlled multiplex PCR. As for the original processing: The number of nucleated cells in each sample was estimated from the amplification of reference gene primers within the assay. Sequence reads were collapsed and filtered to measure the absolute abundance of every unique TCRbeta CDR3 rearrangement. Productive Simpson clonality was computed per sample as the square root of Simpson's diversity index over productive rearrangements. Imported from immuneACCESS, the table was reduced by TCRdb to in-frame sequences with V and J called. These copies leave out some clones; in studies compared against another copy, an unresolved V gene accounts for under half, and the cause of the remainder is not known. V and J calls plus clone size are reproduced from that table; the DNA served to infer D and trimming. Here the sample has 90,000 to 100,000 clones; 87% occur a single time. The ten most abundant clones make up 15% of the sample.

Remarks on this clone: The specificity of this receptor is unknown. No per-base quality is available; no much larger clone lies one base away.

Spanning cysteine to phenylalanine, the CDR3 consists of 18 amino acids. The only DNA kept is the CDR3, 54 bases in frame from the first base. Trimming accounts for 4 bases at V and 1 base at J, while the number of junction bases matched to no gene is 12. CDR1 LNHDA and CDR2 SQIVND are derived from the germline V gene (reference sequence). The collaborating institutions used their own protocols to collect whole blood in K2EDTA tubes. Collaborator samples were shipped for TCRbeta analysis as frozen whole blood, isolated PBMCs, or DNA extracted from either sample type. What the study reported, not specific to this receptor: The quantity of clinical and demographic metadata differed by source and by participant and was supplied without curation.

The sample comprised peripheral blood. The sequence came from a human donor in a cohort sampled during active COVID-19. Recombination joined TRBV19 with TRBJ1-5, with 8 bases in between that match TRBD1. The sequenced DNA is TGTGCCAGTAGTACCGGACAGGGTCTAGGGAGGAGCAATCAGCCCCAGCATTTT. Translated, this is CASSTGQGLGRSNQPQHF.